The 25 T cell receptor beta chains below were found in one sample sequenced in a study of T cells in Graves' hyperthyroidism and ophthalmopathy (dated by TCRdb to between 2018 and 2020). The library was produced with multiplex PCR. The sequencer was an Illumina HiSeq 2000. The TCR beta CDR3 regions were amplified from RNA transcripts. A first-round RT-PCR of the TCR CDR3 used the HTBI primer set with the Qiagen OneStep RT-PCR kit. TCRdb reanalyzed the raw reads on its own, using fastp at Q25 for trimming and MiXCR for clone calling, and kept in-frame beta chains. Rows merge per CDR3 protein into single entries with the most common DNA and genes. This sample has 200,000 to 300,000 distinct CDR3 sequences in its table, and approximately 23% of those were observed once. The leading ten clones occupy about a third of the sample. The sample taken for sequencing was blood. Source of these receptors: a woman aged 40-49 years with Graves' ophthalmopathy.

This clonotype was seen a handful of times. The chain recombines TRBV6-2 or TRBV6-3 with TRBJ2-7; D gene uncertain. The CDR3 sequence is 13 residues long. Between the trimmed V and J ends, which lost 10 bases and 3 bases, there was a span of 16 bases. Germline CDR1 and CDR2: MNHEY and SVGEGT. CDR3 DNA: TGTGCCACCACGGACGGTCCTAGCTACGAGCAGTACTTC. Translated, it gives CATTDGPSYEQYF.

This clonotype was counted many times. V usage is TRBV5-1 and J usage is TRBJ2-4, with 10 bases identical to TRBD2. This CDR3 contains 15 residues. Trimming at V came to 3 bases and at J to 5 bases, leaving 5 bases not matched to a gene. Germline V gene data show CDR1 as SGHRS and CDR2 as YFSETQ. The CDR3 DNA sequence: TGCGCCAGCAGCTCACTAGCGGGACGGGAAAACATTCAGTACTTC. Translation: CASSSLAGRENIQYF.

J is TRBJ2-2 and V is TRBV30, with TRBD2 matching 14 bases. The CDR3 consists of 18 residues. Germline loops: CDR1 GTSNPN, CDR2 SVGIG (reference sequence). The V segment lost 4 bases and the J segment 0 bases; nucleotides outside the gene matches: 7. CDR3 DNA: TGTGCCTGGAAGACCGGGACTAGCGGGAGTGCGAACACCGGGGAGCTGTTTTTT. It encodes CAWKTGTSGSANTGELFF.

The rearrangement links TRBV27 to TRBJ2-5; a weak D match, TRBD2 (7 bases). The CDR3 contains 18 residues. Trimming removed 6 bases at V and 0 bases at J, with 23 bases between. Germline loops: CDR1 MNHEY, CDR2 SMNVEV (reference sequence). The CDR3 DNA reads as TGTGCCAGCAGAGTCACAGGCATGGGAGGGGGGCACCAAGAGACCCAGTACTTC. It is translated as CASRVTGMGGGHQETQYF.

The rearrangement links TRBV5-6 to TRBJ1-5, with no clear D. Germline assignment: CDR1 SGHDT and CDR2 YYEEEE. The CDR3 spans 14 residues. Trimming pared 7 bases from V and 4 bases from J, leaving 15 bases between. CDR3: CASSRPGSNQPQHF. CDR3 nucleotides: TGTGCCAGCTCCCGGCCGGGGTCGAATCAGCCCCAGCATTTT.

This clonotype appeared many times. This rearrangement joins TRBV27 to TRBJ2-7; TRBD2 matches at 7 bases. CDR1 is MNHEY and CDR2 is SMNVEV in the germline V gene (reference sequence). V lost 5 bases, J lost 4 bases, and 5 bases stayed unmatched. The CDR3 runs 13 residues. CDR3 amino acids: CASSPGLIYEQYF. The CDR3 DNA is TGTGCCAGCAGTCCGGGACTAATTTACGAGCAGTACTTC.

The V call is TRBV12-3 or TRBV12-4, the J call TRBJ2-7, with D maybe TRBD1 (5 bases). CDR3 length equals 15 residues. Trimming pared 8 bases from V and 0 bases from J, leaving 17 bases between. CDR3 sequence reads: CASGQHPSNSYEQYF. Written as DNA, the CDR3 is TGTGCCAGCGGACAACACCCCTCTAACTCCTACGAGCAGTACTTC.

Note on this clonotype: With a much larger clone just one base away, this may be a read error. The V gene is TRBV25-1, the J gene TRBJ2-7; 13 bases agree with TRBD2. This CDR3 is 16 amino acids long. Germline CDR1 is MGHDK and CDR2 is SYGVNS. In DNA form, the CDR3 reads TGTGCCATCAGTACCTCCGGGACTAGCGGGATATACGAGCAGTACTTC. Translated, it gives CAISTSGTSGIYEQYF.

This chain connects TRBV2 to TRBJ2-7; either TRBD1 or TRBD2 may fit D (5 bases each). V was trimmed by 8 bases and J by 2 bases, leaving 19 bases between them. There are 15 residues in the CDR3. Per the germline V gene, CDR1 is SNHLY and CDR2 is FYNNEI. The CDR3 region is CASQTNEGWTYEQYF. The CDR3 DNA reads as TGTGCCAGCCAGACGAACGAGGGGTGGACCTACGAGCAGTACTTC.

This clonotype was seen at least ten times. This chain joins TRBV9 and TRBJ2-7, with D unresolved. V lost 0 bases and J lost 2, with 9 bases in between. The germline gives CDR1 SGDLS, CDR2 YYNGEE. The CDR3 has 14 residues. In nucleotides, the CDR3 is TGTGCCAGCAGCGTAGGACTCGAGACCTACGAGCAGTACTTC. Its translation is CASSVGLETYEQYF.

There are many counts of this clonotype. The chain carries TRBV20-1 and TRBJ2-7; D remains ambiguous. Germline assignment: CDR1 DFQATT and CDR2 SNEGSKA (reference sequence). Deletions cut 4 bases from V and 0 bases from J, with 16 bases between. The CDR3 spans 15 residues. As DNA, the CDR3 is TGCAGTGCTAACCCCCCGTCCCCAAGCTCCTACGAGCAGTACTTC. Protein: CSANPPSPSSYEQYF.

This clonotype was found a few times. The chain links TRBV18 to TRBJ1-1; 9 bases match TRBD1. The CDR3 has 15 residues. Germline assignment: CDR1 KGHSH and CDR2 LQKENI. V lost 3 bases to trimming and J lost 0 bases; unmatched junction nucleotides: 2. The CDR3, as DNA: TGTGCCAGCTCACCGGGACAGGGCATGAACACTGAAGCTTTCTTT. Translating gives CASSPGQGMNTEAFF.

This clonotype came up once. V gene TRBV2 combines with J gene TRBJ2-5, with D tentatively TRBD1 (6 bases). Germline V gene data show CDR1 as SNHLY and CDR2 as FYNNEI. CDR3 length: 15 residues. Trimming shortened V by 2 bases and J by 2 bases, and 12 bases separated the two germline ends. CDR3 residues: CASSEILGQQETQYF. The CDR3 DNA reads as TGTGCCAGCAGTGAAATTCTCGGACAGCAAGAGACCCAGTACTTC.

J is TRBJ2-5 and V is TRBV20-1, with 7 nucleotides matching TRBD2. The CDR3 has 16 amino acids. The V gene end was trimmed by 4 bases and the J gene end by 2 bases; junction bases not matched to a gene: 13. CDR1 and CDR2 (germline): DFQATT, SNEGSKA (reference sequence). The CDR3, as DNA: TGCAGTGCTAAATTGTGGGCTAGCGGCAAACAAGAGACCCAGTACTTC. Protein product: CSAKLWASGKQETQYF.

This clonotype was observed many times. The rearrangement links TRBV5-1 to TRBJ2-5; TRBD1 agrees at 7 bases. CDR3 size: 16 residues. The trim removed 0 bases at V and 3 bases at J, leaving 8 bases unmatched. The V gene's germline CDR1 is SGHRS and CDR2 YFSETQ. The CDR3 reads CASSLAETGLKETQYF. In DNA, the CDR3 is TGCGCCAGCAGCTTGGCCGAGACAGGGCTCAAAGAGACCCAGTACTTC. Drawing the rest from reference TRBV5-1 and TRBJ2-5, the complete variable domain is KAGVTQTPRYLIKTRGQQVTLSCSPISGHRSVSWYQQTPGQGLQFLFEYFSETQRNKGNFPGRFSGRQFSNSRSEMNVSTLELGDSALYLCASSLAETGLKETQYFGPGTRLLVL.

The sample holds many counts of this clonotype. V and J are TRBV19 and TRBJ2-5; TRBD1 might be the D (5 bases). Germline lookup yields CDR1 LNHDA and CDR2 SQIVND (reference sequence). This CDR3 region has 15 residues. The CDR3: CDLPWGTDRRETQYF. The CDR3 bases are TGTGACTTGCCTTGGGGCACCGATCGCCGAGAGACCCAGTACTTC.

This clonotype was detected ten times or more. The J gene is TRBJ1-5, the V gene TRBV20-1; TRBD1 matches at 7 bases. The CDR3 length is 13 residues. J was trimmed by 5 bases and V by 6 bases; bases with no gene match: 7. Germline V gene sequence: CDR1 DFQATT, CDR2 SNEGSKA (reference sequence). The chain's CDR3 is CSAQTGRDQPQHF. DNA of the CDR3: TGCAGTGCCCAGACAGGGCGCGATCAGCCCCAGCATTTT.

With respect to this clonotype: At one of its ends the junction is not consistent with the germline gene, which may arise from a read error. The CDR3 loop is CSARVQRNTEASF. DNA of the CDR3: TGCAGTGCTAGAGTTCAAAGGAACACTGAAGCTTCCTTT. The rearrangement uses TRBV20-1 and TRBJ1-1, with D unresolved. Looked up from germline, CDR1 is DFQATT and CDR2 is SNEGSKA (reference sequence). This CDR3 contains 13 residues.

This clonotype has at least ten counts. The V and J genes are TRBV28 and TRBJ2-3, with TRBD2 matching over 9 bases. CDR3 size: 14 residues. Germline assignment: CDR1 MDHEN and CDR2 SYDVKM. With 8 bases clipped from V and 2 bases from J, the junction kept 5 bases outside the gene matches. The CDR3 DNA follows: TGTGCCAGCCTTTTAGCGGGAGCCACAGATACGCAGTATTTT. Translated, it gives CASLLAGATDTQYF.

This clonotype was counted ten times or more. This chain connects TRBV7-2 to TRBJ2-2, with 11 bases fitting TRBD2. The CDR3 length is 15 residues. With V trimmed by 0 bases and J by 8 bases, 2 bases remained unmatched. Germline V gene lookup returns CDR1 SGHTA and CDR2 FQGNSA. The CDR3 protein is CASSLAPSGRGELFF. In DNA form, the CDR3 reads TGTGCCAGCAGCTTAGCGCCTAGCGGGAGGGGGGAGCTGTTTTTT.

This rearrangement joins TRBV6-2 or TRBV6-3 to TRBJ2-7; D may be TRBD1 (5 bases). CDR1 MNHEY and CDR2 SVGEGT come from the germline V gene. V was shortened by 6 bases and J by 7 bases, with 19 bases between the two germline ends. This CDR3 contains 14 residues. The CDR3 region is CASSLPQGRLEQYF. In DNA, the CDR3 is TGTGCCAGCAGCCTCCCGCAGGGCCGCTTGGAGCAGTACTTC.

The CDR3 sequence: CASSPWLGVNQPQHF. CDR3 nucleotide sequence: TGTGCCAGCAGCCCTTGGCTAGGGGTAAATCAGCCCCAGCATTTT. V gene TRBV28 combines with J gene TRBJ1-5; maybe TRBD1 (5 bases). CDR3 size: 15 residues. V lost 6 bases to trimming and J lost 4 bases, with 16 bases between them. Germline CDR1 is MDHEN and CDR2 is SYDVKM.

The V call is TRBV6-1, the J call TRBJ2-2; D is ambiguous. V was trimmed by 8 bases and J by 4 bases, leaving 14 bases between them. CDR1 and CDR2 (germline): MNHNS, SASEGT. This CDR3 has 14 amino acids. CDR3 loop: CASAPGRSTGELFF. CDR3 coding DNA: TGTGCCAGCGCCCCGGGCAGAAGCACCGGGGAGCTGTTTTTT.

This clonotype was counted ten times or more. The CDR3 spells CSGTQGLNTEAFF. CDR3 nucleotide sequence: TGCAGCGGCACCCAGGGGCTGAACACTGAAGCTTTCTTT. V is TRBV29-1 and J is TRBJ1-1; weak D call: TRBD1 (6 bases). CDR1 and CDR2 from the germline V gene are SQVTM and ANQGSEA. CDR3 length: 13 residues. Trimming shortened V by 7 bases and J by 0 bases, and 12 bases separated the two germline ends.

V and J are TRBV28 and TRBJ1-5; tentatively, D is TRBD1 (5 bases). The CDR3 consists of 16 residues. Trimming pared 1 base from V and 1 base from J, leaving 11 bases between. The germline CDR1 and CDR2 sequences are MDHEN and SYDVKM. CDR3 protein: CASSLFGRTSNQPQHF. The CDR3 coding sequence is TGTGCCAGCAGTTTATTTGGGCGGACAAGCAATCAGCCCCAGCATTTT.